A selection of T cell receptor beta chains follows, all from one sample in a study of CD8+CD57+ T cells in acquired aplastic anemia. TCRdb ran MiXCR on the reads and lists one entry per CDR3 protein. This table holds 400,000 to 600,000 distinct CDR3 sequences, roughly a third found once. Sequencing was performed on sorted CD4+, CD8+, or CD8+CD57+ T cells (not recorded which) from PBMCs. The source of these receptors is a human donor with aplastic anemia. Both conserved end residues are part of each CDR3. D genes are given only for firm matches. Expanded clones are given a class, and other clones once, few, many or no size at all.

V	D	J	size	CDR3	DNA
TRBV6-5	NA	TRBJ2-3	few	CASSYSRHTDTQYF	TGTGCCAGCAGTTACTCGCGGCACACAGATACGCAGTATTTT
TRBV25-1	NA	TRBJ2-7	many	CASSEYTGSFGEQYF	TGTGCCAGCAGTGAATATACAGGGTCGTTTGGCGAGCAGTACTTC
TRBV19	NA	TRBJ1-6	many	CASKYRSNSPLHF	TGTGCCAGTAAATACAGGAGTAATTCACCCCTCCACTTT
TRBV9	NA	TRBJ1-1	few	CASSVDSFTEAFF	TGTGCCAGCAGCGTAGATAGCTTCACTGAAGCTTTCTTT
TRBV20-1	TRBD1	TRBJ2-7	many	CSASRGQEHYEQYF	TGCAGTGCGTCTCGGGGACAGGAACACTACGAGCAGTACTTC
TRBV6-2/TRBV6-3	TRBD1	TRBJ1-1	NA	CASSPLTGFITEAFF	TGTGCCAGCAGTCCACTGACAGGGTTCATCACTGAAGCTTTCTTT
TRBV15	TRBD2	TRBJ2-1	many	CATSTTGGAYNEQFF	TGTGCCACCAGCACCACCGGGGGGGCCTACAATGAGCAGTTCTTC
TRBV10-3	NA	TRBJ2-5	few	CATTRGRETQYF	TGTGCCACAACTCGGGGGAGGGAGACCCAGTACTTC
TRBV20-1	TRBD1	TRBJ1-2	many	CSALKTGSHYGYTF	TGCAGTGCTTTAAAGACAGGGAGCCACTATGGCTACACCTTC
TRBV15	TRBD1	TRBJ1-3	NA	CATSPTGRGNTIYF	TGTGCCACCAGCCCGACAGGGAGGGGAAACACCATATATTTT
TRBV6-2/TRBV6-3	NA	TRBJ1-5	NA	CASNIGRGNQPQHF	TGTGCCAGCAATATAGGTAGAGGGAATCAGCCCCAGCATTTT
TRBV5-6	TRBD2	TRBJ2-7	few	CASSLGRGAPHEQYF	TGTGCCAGCAGCTTGGGGCGGGGGGCGCCTCACGAGCAGTACTTC
TRBV11-2	TRBD1	TRBJ1-3	many	CASSSTGSSGNTIYF	TGTGCCAGCAGCTCGACAGGGAGCTCTGGAAACACCATATATTTT
TRBV6-5	NA	TRBJ1-1	NA	CASSWEGVHTEAFF	TGTGCCAGCAGTTGGGAGGGGGTGCACACTGAAGCTTTCTTT
TRBV24-1	NA	TRBJ1-1	many	CATSDLNTEAFF	TGTGCCACCAGTGATCTGAACACTGAAGCTTTCTTT
TRBV7-2	NA	TRBJ2-7	many	CASSLAGVRYEQYF	TGTGCCAGCAGCTTAGCGGGAGTCAGGTACGAGCAGTACTTC
TRBV2	NA	TRBJ1-1	NA	CASSRGVKSEAFF	TGTGCCAGCTCTCGCGGGGTCAAGTCTGAAGCTTTCTTT
TRBV10-3	TRBD2	TRBJ2-5	once	CAISKGAAGGETQYF	TGTGCCATCAGTAAGGGCGCAGCGGGAGGGGAGACCCAGTACTTC
TRBV24-1	NA	TRBJ2-1	NA	CATSDPRDNEQFF	TGTGCCACCAGTGACCCCCGGGACAATGAGCAGTTCTTC
TRBV20-1	NA	TRBJ1-2	NA	CSYVSGPSAGYTF	TGCAGTTACGTTTCAGGTCCCTCCGCTGGCTACACCTTC
TRBV12-3/TRBV12-4	TRBD2	TRBJ2-7	NA	CASSLTGGLSYEQYF	TGTGCCAGCAGTTTGACGGGAGGGCTCTCCTACGAGCAGTACTTC
TRBV7-9	TRBD1	TRBJ2-7	few	CASSPRQGVSYEQYF	TGTGCCAGCAGCCCAAGACAGGGGGTCTCCTACGAGCAGTACTTC
TRBV4-1	TRBD1	TRBJ2-2	NA	CASSQVGQGTGELFF	TGCGCCAGCAGCCAGGTGGGACAGGGCACCGGGGAGCTGTTTTTT
TRBV20-1	TRBD2	TRBJ2-7	many	CSASKRESTYEQYF	TGCAGTGCTAGTAAGCGGGAGTCTACCTACGAGCAGTACTTC
TRBV7-2	NA	TRBJ1-6	NA	CASSLSADPPLHF	TGTGCCAGCAGCTTATCCGCTGACCCGCCCCTCCACTTT
TRBV6-1	NA	TRBJ2-1	few	CASRDALTQPGREQFF	TGTGCCAGCAGGGACGCGCTCACACAGCCAGGGCGTGAGCAGTTCTTC
TRBV20-1	NA	TRBJ2-1	few	CSAREADNEQFF	TGCAGTGCTAGAGAAGCGGACAATGAGCAGTTCTTC
TRBV25-1	TRBD2	TRBJ2-3	NA	CASSIGTSRDTQYF	TGTGCCAGCAGCATAGGGACTAGCAGAGATACGCAGTATTTT
TRBV18	TRBD1	TRBJ1-1	few	CASSRDRGDTEAFF	TGTGCCAGCTCACGCGACAGGGGTGACACTGAAGCTTTCTTT
TRBV4-1	NA	TRBJ2-1	NA	CASSQEIGLLGEQFF	TGCGCCAGCAGCCAAGAAATTGGACTACTTGGTGAGCAGTTCTTC
TRBV24-1	TRBD1	TRBJ1-2	NA	CATSDPGLGGQVGYTF	TGTGCCACCAGTGACCCCGGTCTAGGAGGACAGGTTGGCTACACCTTC
TRBV7-3	NA	TRBJ2-7	once	CASSARGQPGSYEQYF	TGTGCCAGCAGCGCCCGCGGACAGCCCGGCTCCTACGAGCAGTACTTC